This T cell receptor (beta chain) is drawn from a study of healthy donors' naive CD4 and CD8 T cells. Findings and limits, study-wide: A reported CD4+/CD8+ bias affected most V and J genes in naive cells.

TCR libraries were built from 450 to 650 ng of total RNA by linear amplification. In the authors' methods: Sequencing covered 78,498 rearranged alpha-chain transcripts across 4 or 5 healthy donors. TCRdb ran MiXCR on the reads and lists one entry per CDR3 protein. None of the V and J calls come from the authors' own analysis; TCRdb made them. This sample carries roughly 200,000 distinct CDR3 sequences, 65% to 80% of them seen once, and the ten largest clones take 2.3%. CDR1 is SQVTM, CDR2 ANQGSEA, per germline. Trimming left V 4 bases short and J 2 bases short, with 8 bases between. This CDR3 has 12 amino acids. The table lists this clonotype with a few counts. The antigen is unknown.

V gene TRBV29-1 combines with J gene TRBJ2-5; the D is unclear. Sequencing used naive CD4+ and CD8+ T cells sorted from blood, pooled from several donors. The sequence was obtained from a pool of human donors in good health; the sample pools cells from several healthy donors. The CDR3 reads CSVAGPQETQYF. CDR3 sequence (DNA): TGCAGCGTTGCCGGGCCGCAAGAGACCCAGTACTTC.